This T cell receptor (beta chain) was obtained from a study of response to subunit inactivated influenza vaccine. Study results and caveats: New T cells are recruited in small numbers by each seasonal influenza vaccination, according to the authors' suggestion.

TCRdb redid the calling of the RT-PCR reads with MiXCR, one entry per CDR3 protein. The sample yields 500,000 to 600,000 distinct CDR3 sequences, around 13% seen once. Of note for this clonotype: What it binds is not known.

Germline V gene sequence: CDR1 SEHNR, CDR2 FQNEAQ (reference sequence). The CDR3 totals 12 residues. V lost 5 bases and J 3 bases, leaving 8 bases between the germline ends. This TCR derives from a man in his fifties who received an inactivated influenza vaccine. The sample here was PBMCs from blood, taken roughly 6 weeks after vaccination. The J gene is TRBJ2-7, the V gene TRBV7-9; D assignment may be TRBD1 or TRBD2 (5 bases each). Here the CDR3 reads CASSRDVYEQYF. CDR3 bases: TGTGCCAGCAGCAGGGACGTCTACGAGCAGTACTTC.